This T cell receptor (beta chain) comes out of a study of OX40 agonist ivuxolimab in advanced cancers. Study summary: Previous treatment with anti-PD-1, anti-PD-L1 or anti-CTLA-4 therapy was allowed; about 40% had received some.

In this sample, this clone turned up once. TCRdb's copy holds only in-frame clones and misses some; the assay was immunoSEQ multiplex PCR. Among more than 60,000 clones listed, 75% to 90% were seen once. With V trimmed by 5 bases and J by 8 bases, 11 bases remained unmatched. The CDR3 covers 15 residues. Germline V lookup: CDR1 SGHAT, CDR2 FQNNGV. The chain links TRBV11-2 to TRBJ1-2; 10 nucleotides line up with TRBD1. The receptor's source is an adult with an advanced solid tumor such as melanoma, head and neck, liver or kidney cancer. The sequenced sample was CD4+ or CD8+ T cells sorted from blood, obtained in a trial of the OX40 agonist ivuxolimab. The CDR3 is CASSPRDRGSGGYTF. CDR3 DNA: TGTGCCAGCAGCCCGCGGGACAGGGGATCTGGCGGCTACACCTTC.